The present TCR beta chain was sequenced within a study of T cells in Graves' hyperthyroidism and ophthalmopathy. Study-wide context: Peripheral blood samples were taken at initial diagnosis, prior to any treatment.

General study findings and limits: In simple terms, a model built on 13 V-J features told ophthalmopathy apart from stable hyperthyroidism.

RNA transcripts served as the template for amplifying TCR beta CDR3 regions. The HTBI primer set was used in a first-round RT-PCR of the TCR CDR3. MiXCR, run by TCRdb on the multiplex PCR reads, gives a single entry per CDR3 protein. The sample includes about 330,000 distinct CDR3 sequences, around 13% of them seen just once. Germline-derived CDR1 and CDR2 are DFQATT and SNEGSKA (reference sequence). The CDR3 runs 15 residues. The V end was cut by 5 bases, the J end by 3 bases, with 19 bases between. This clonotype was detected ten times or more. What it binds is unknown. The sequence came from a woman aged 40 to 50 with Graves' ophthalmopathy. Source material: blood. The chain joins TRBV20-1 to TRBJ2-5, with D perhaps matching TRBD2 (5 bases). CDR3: CSARGLDGTKETQYF. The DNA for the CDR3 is TGCAGTGCTCGTGGACTGGACGGAACCAAAGAGACCCAGTACTTC.